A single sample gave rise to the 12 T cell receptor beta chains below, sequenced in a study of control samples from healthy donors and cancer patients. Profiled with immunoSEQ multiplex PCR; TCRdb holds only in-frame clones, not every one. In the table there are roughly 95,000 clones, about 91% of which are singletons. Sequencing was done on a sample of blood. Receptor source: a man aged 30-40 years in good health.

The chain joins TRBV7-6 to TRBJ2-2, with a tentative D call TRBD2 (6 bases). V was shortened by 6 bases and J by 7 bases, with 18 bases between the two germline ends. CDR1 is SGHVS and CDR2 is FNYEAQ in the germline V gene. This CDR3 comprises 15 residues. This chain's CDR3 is CASRVSGASIGELFF. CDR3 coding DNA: TGTGCCAGCAGGGTATCGGGAGCTTCCATCGGGGAGCTGTTTTTT.

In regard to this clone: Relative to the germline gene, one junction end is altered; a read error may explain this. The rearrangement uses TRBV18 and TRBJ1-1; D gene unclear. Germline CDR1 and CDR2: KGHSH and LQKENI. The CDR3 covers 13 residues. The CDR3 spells CASSPPGETEAFF. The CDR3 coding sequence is TGTGCCAGCTCCCCACCCGGGGAGACTGAAGCTTTCTTT. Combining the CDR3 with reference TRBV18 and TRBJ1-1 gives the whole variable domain NAGVMQNPRHLVRRRGQEARLRCSPMKGHSHVYWYRQLPEEGLKFMVYLQKENIIDESGMPKERFSAEFPKEGPSILRIQQVVRGDSAAYFCASSPPGETEAFFGQGTRLTVV.

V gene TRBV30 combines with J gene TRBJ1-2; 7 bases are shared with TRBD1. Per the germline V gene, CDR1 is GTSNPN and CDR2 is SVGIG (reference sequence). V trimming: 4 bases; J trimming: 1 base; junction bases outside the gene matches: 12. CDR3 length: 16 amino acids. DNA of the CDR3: TGTGCCTGGATTAAGAGATGGGACAGCAATAACTATGGCTACACCTTC. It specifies CAWIKRWDSNNYGYTF.

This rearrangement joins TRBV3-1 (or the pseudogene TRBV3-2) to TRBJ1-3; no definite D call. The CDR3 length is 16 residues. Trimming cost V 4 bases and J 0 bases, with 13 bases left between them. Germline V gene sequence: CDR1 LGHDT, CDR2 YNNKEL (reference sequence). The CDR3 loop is CASSPLWRSSGNTIYF. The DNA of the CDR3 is TGTGCCAGCAGCCCCCTCTGGAGGAGCTCTGGAAACACCATATATTTT.

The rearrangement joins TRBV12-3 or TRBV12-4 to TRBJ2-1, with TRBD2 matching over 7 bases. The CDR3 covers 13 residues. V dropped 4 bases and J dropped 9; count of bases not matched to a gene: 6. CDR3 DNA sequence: TGTGCCAGCAGTTCAGGAGCGGGACTTGAGCAGTTCTTC. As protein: CASSSGAGLEQFF.

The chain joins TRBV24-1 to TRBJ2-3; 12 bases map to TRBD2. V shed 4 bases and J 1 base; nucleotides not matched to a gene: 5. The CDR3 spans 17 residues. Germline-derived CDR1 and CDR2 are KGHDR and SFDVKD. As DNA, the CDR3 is TGTGCCACCAGTGACCCCACTAGCGGGAGGCGCACAGATACGCAGTATTTT. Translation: CATSDPTSGRRTDTQYF.

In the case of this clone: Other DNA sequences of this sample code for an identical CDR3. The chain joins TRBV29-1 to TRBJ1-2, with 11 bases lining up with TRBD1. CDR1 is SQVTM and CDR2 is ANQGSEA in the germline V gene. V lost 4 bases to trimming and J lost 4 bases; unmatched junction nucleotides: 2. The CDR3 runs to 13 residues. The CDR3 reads CSVAGTGGYGYTF. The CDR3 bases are TGCAGCGTTGCGGGGACAGGGGGCTATGGCTACACCTTC. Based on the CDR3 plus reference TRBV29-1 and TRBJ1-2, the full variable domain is SAVISQKPSRDICQRGTSLTIQCQVDSQVTMMFWYRQQPGQSLTLIATANQGSEATYESGFVIDKFPISRPNLTFSTLTVSNMSPEDSSIYLCSVAGTGGYGYTFGSGTRLTVV.

The CDR3 region is CASSQDHSTSGTEQYF. For the CDR3, the DNA is TGTGCCAGCAGCCAAGATCATTCGACTAGCGGGACCGAGCAGTACTTC. The gene calls are TRBV3-1 (or the pseudogene TRBV3-2) and TRBJ2-7; TRBD2 matches at 11 bases. The CDR3 consists of 16 residues. CDR1 is LGHDT and CDR2 is YNNKEL in the germline V gene (reference sequence). Germline trimming cut 0 bases from V and 6 bases from J; bases unmatched to any gene: 7.

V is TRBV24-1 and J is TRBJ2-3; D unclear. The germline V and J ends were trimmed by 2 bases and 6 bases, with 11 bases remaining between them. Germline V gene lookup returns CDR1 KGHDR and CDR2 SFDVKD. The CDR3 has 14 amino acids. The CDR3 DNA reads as TGTGCCACCAGTGATTATGCAGCGCCGGATACGCAGTATTTT. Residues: CATSDYAAPDTQYF.

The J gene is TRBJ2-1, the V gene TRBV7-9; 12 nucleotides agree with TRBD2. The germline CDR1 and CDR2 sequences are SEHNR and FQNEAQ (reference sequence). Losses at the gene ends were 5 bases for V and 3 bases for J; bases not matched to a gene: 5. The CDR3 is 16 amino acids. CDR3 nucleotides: TGTGCCAGCAGCCCCTGGACTAGCGGGGACTACAATGAGCAGTTCTTC. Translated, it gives CASSPWTSGDYNEQFF. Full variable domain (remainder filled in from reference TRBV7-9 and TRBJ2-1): DTGVSQNPRHKITKRGQNVTFRCDPISEHNRLYWYRQTLGQGPEFLTYFQNEAQLEKSRLLSDRFSAERPKGSFSTLEIQRTEQGDSAMYLCASSPWTSGDYNEQFFGPGTRLTVL.

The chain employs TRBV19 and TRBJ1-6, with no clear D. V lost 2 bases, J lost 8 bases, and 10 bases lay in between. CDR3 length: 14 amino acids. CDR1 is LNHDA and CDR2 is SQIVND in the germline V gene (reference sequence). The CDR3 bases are TGTGCCAGTAGTATATTGGGTAGCGATTCACCCCTCCACTTT. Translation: CASSILGSDSPLHF.

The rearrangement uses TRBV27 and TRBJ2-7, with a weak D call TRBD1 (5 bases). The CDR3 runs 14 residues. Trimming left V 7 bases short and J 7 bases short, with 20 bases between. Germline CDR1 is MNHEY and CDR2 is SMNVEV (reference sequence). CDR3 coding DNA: TGTGCCAGCAAGTTAAACACTGGGGCTACGGAGCAGTACTTC. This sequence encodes CASKLNTGATEQYF.